A single sample is the source of the 16 T cell receptor beta chains below, sequenced in a study of CD8 T cells in ankylosing spondylitis. TCRdb redid the calling of the 5' RACE reads with MiXCR, one entry per CDR3 protein. The sample lists fewer than 200,000 distinct CDR3 sequences, 15% to 20% seen once, with roughly 7.7% in the top ten. Material for sequencing was blood, either unsorted or a sorted T cell fraction (not recorded which). These receptor sequences come from a male donor with ankylosing spondylitis or in good health (not recorded which).

This clonotype was observed a handful of times. V is TRBV21-1 and J is TRBJ2-5; the D call in the table, TRBD2, was not verified against the DNA. TRBV21-1 is flagged as a pseudogene. This CDR3 is 18 amino acids long. CDR3 in amino acids: CASSNRAANREKLETQYF. CDR3 coding DNA: TGTGCCAGCAGCAACAGAGCGGCGAATCGGGAGAAGCTGGAGACCCAGTACTTC.

Many counts were recorded for this clonotype. The chain carries TRBV4-1 and TRBJ2-5; 9 nucleotides align to TRBD2. CDR1 is MGHRA and CDR2 is YSYEKL in the germline V gene. The CDR3 loop spans 19 amino acids. The ends lost 4 bases at V and 4 bases at J; junction bases unmatched: 19. CDR3 in amino acids: CASSRSRGSGRWSIETQYF. CDR3 bases: TGCGCCAGCAGCCGGTCGCGGGGTAGCGGGAGATGGTCTATAGAGACCCAGTACTTC.

This chain joins TRBV28 and TRBJ2-2; possible D gene TRBD2, 6 bases. Looked up from germline, CDR1 is MDHEN and CDR2 is SYDVKM. V lost 6 bases and J 6 bases, leaving 23 bases between the germline ends. The CDR3 contains 17 residues. The CDR3 nucleotides are TGTGCCAGCAGGCTTCCTTCGGGAGCTATAACCCCCGGGGAGCTGTTTTTT. This encodes CASRLPSGAITPGELFF.

This clonotype turned up a few times. The chain joins TRBV11-2 to TRBJ2-7; no reliable D call. The length of the CDR3 is 12 residues. Trimming cost V 1 base and J 4 bases, with 5 bases left between them. Germline values: CDR1 SGHAT, CDR2 FQNNGV. This CDR3 is CASSLGLYEQYF. For the CDR3, the DNA is TGTGCCAGCAGCTTAGGCCTGTACGAGCAGTACTTC.

The table lists this clonotype with a few counts. The chain carries TRBV13 and TRBJ2-3; the match to TRBD2 covers 13 bases. The CDR3 length is 16 residues. V was pared by 3 bases and J by 0 bases, with 0 bases of the junction left unmatched. The germline gives CDR1 PRHDT, CDR2 FYEKMQ (reference sequence). The chain's CDR3 is CASSLGLAGSTDTQYF. CDR3 sequence (DNA): TGTGCCAGCAGCTTGGGACTAGCGGGAAGCACAGATACGCAGTATTTT.

This clonotype was recorded a few times. This chain joins TRBV7-1 and TRBJ2-1, with D possibly matching TRBD2 (5 bases). TRBV7-1 is classed as an ORF, of uncertain function. The CDR3 runs to 11 residues. V gave up 3 bases and J gave up 13 bases, with 10 bases separating them. CDR3 nucleotide sequence: TGTGCCAGCAGCTCTACGCGGGCCCAGTTCTTC. Its protein product is CASSSTRAQFF.

This clonotype was detected a few times. The V gene is TRBV28, the J gene TRBJ2-3; D is unclear. Per the germline V gene, CDR1 is MDHEN and CDR2 is SYDVKM. The CDR3 loop spans 15 amino acids. V lost 5 bases to trimming and J lost 0 bases, with 12 bases between them. The CDR3 coding sequence is TGTGCCAGCAGTCCCCGGGTAGCCAGCACAGATACGCAGTATTTT. Translation: CASSPRVASTDTQYF.

In its sample, this clonotype was seen a few times. J is TRBJ1-1 and V is TRBV21-1; TRBD1 is the table's D call, not checked against the DNA. TRBV21-1 constitutes a pseudogene. The CDR3 covers 14 residues. In DNA form, the CDR3 reads TGTGCCAGCAATTGCAGGGCGTTGAACACTGAAGCTTTCTTT. This sequence encodes CASNCRALNTEAFF.

This clonotype has a count of ten or more. The chain employs TRBV10-3 and TRBJ1-2, with 7 bases fitting TRBD1. This CDR3 has 13 residues. CDR1 ENHRY and CDR2 SYGVKD come from the germline V gene. The trim removed 4 bases at V and 3 bases at J, leaving 2 bases unmatched. The CDR3 sequence is CAISAQGDYGYTF. The DNA for the CDR3 is TGTGCCATCAGTGCGCAGGGGGACTATGGCTACACCTTC.

This clonotype was recorded many times. The gene calls are TRBV20-1 and TRBJ2-7, with unresolved D. CDR1 is DFQATT, CDR2 SNEGSKA, per germline (reference sequence). This CDR3 has 15 amino acids. V was clipped by 4 bases and J by 1 base, with 17 bases between them. The CDR3 DNA sequence: TGCAGTGCTACACCCTCAGAGGACGGATCCTACGAGCAGTACTTC. Its translation: CSATPSEDGSYEQYF.

This clonotype was counted at least ten times. The chain has TRBV20-1 and TRBJ2-7; either TRBD1 or TRBD2 may supply D (6 bases each). V lost 5 bases to trimming and J lost 2 bases, with 16 bases between them. The CDR3 is 14 residues long. Germline assignment: CDR1 DFQATT and CDR2 SNEGSKA (reference sequence). Here the CDR3 reads CSAPRGTNAYEQYF. CDR3 DNA: TGCAGTGCTCCCCGCGGGACAAACGCCTACGAGCAGTACTTC.

This chain uses TRBV4-1 with TRBJ1-5; D unclear. Trimming shortened V by 4 bases and J by 0 bases, and 13 bases separated the two germline ends. The CDR3 has 16 residues. Germline values: CDR1 MGHRA, CDR2 YSYEKL. CDR3: CASSPRTVDSNQPQHF. CDR3 coding DNA: TGCGCCAGCAGCCCGAGAACAGTTGATAGCAATCAGCCCCAGCATTTT.

Concerning this clonotype itself: One junction end does not reproduce the germline sequence, and a read error may be involved. This sequence joins TRBV11-2 and TRBJ2-5; D is uncertain. The V gene's germline CDR1 is SGHAT and CDR2 FQNNGV. CDR3 length: 11 residues. The CDR3 reads CASSMKESQYF. The CDR3 DNA follows: TGTGCCAGCAGCATGAAAGAGAGCCAGTACTTC.

This clonotype was seen more than once but under ten times. The V and J genes are TRBV20-1 and TRBJ2-3; D gene unclear. Trimming removed 0 bases from V and 0 bases from J, with 7 bases in between. Germline CDR1 DFQATT, CDR2 SNEGSKA (reference sequence). The CDR3 totals 14 residues. Here the CDR3 reads CSAREGSSTDTQYF. CDR3 nucleotides: TGCAGTGCTAGAGAGGGTTCTAGCACAGATACGCAGTATTTT.

In this sample, this clonotype turned up a few times. This chain uses TRBV7-8 with TRBJ2-7; 8 bases line up with TRBD2. The ends lost 1 base at V and 0 bases at J; junction bases unmatched: 2. This CDR3 contains 15 residues. Germline-derived CDR1 and CDR2 are SGHVS and FQNEAQ. CDR3 amino acids: CASSLELAASYEQYF. For the CDR3, the DNA is TGTGCCAGCAGCTTAGAACTAGCGGCCTCCTACGAGCAGTACTTC.

This clonotype appeared a few times. The V call is TRBV24-1, the J call TRBJ2-4; D uncertain. V lost 3 bases to trimming and J lost 7 bases, with 12 bases between them. This CDR3 is built from 14 residues. Germline V gene data show CDR1 as KGHDR and CDR2 as SFDVKD. The CDR3 protein is CATSDISTGNIQYF. In DNA, the CDR3 is TGTGCCACCAGTGATATCAGTACCGGGAACATTCAGTACTTC.